This T cell receptor beta chain was captured by sequencing in a study of blood T cell repertoires in COVID-19. The protocol was immunoSEQ multiplex PCR, while the TCRdb copy is restricted to in-frame clones and leaves out a portion. The sample consists of fewer than 250,000 clones, 70% to 90% of them appearing once. The age range of participants was 18 to 89 years, with residence in about 25 US areas. Assignments of participants to cohorts depended upon their own reported clinical history. This TCR was sampled from a man aged 25-45 years who had recovered from COVID-19. The sequencing input was PBMCs or T cells enriched from blood (not recorded which).

This chain's CDR3 is CASSFRGMSGNTIYF. In nucleotides, the CDR3 is TGTGCCAGCAGCTTCCGAGGAATGTCTGGAAACACCATATATTTT. The V gene is TRBV7-2, the J gene TRBJ1-3, with D unclear. The germline V gene has CDR1 SGHTA and CDR2 FQGNSA. The CDR3 length is 15 residues. Trimming removed 3 bases from V and 1 base from J, with 10 bases in between.